This T cell receptor beta chain was obtained from a study of post-analysis software for immune sequencing data. The CDR3 loop spans 15 amino acids. Germline lookup yields CDR1 LGHNA and CDR2 YNFKEQ. V dropped 0 bases and J dropped 8; count of bases not matched to a gene: 9. On this clonotype: The antigen remains unidentified.

Unique molecular identifiers were present in the TCR beta cDNA libraries. With roughly 0.95 to 11 million T cells as the source, about half a million cDNA molecules resulted. TCRdb called the PCR reads again in MiXCR, with one record for every CDR3 protein. The data show roughly 650,000 distinct CDR3 sequences, with 55% to 60% seen just once and around 11% held by the top ten. Study results and limitations: A few TRBV segments appeared more often in patients than in controls, and TRBV5-6, TRBV5-1 and TRBV20-1 were among these. The study found significantly lower normalized Chao1 diversity in multiple sclerosis patients than in controls. Under the F measure, samples that were prepared in one batch clustered strongly together.

This sequence originates from a girl aged 2-15 years with multiple sclerosis. Sequenced input: blood. The rearrangement links TRBV4-2 to TRBJ1-2; 7 positions agree with TRBD1. The CDR3 spells CASSQDRQGSRGYTF. The CDR3 bases are TGTGCCAGCAGCCAAGACCGACAGGGATCGCGAGGCTACACCTTC.